The sequence of this T cell receptor beta chain was determined in a study of blood T cell repertoires in COVID-19. Overall study context: There were acute and convalescent COVID-19 samples, and they came from the United States, Italy and Spain. From T cells, B-cell-depleted T cells, or PBMCs came the material, which was cDNA or gDNA.

Under the authors' procedure: The assay estimated nucleated cells by amplifying reference gene primers. Sequencing was performed with immunoSEQ multiplex PCR; in TCRdb, only in-frame clones are kept and a portion is missing. The V and J calls and clone size are taken from that table; D and trimming were inferred from the DNA. The sample shows about 150,000 clones, around 85% of them seen only once. Trimming took 6 bases from V and 7 from J; bases not matched to a gene: 9. The CDR3 is made up of 14 amino acids. Germline CDR1 and CDR2: LNHDA and SQIVND (reference sequence). The sequence came from a woman in her 70s with acute or convalescent COVID-19. The material sequenced was peripheral blood. V is TRBV19 and J is TRBJ1-2; 9 nucleotides line up with TRBD1. CDR3 amino acids: CASSQDRGSRGYTF. The CDR3 DNA follows: TGTGCCAGTAGCCAGGACAGGGGAAGCCGTGGCTACACCTTC.